This is a list of T cell receptor beta chains from one sample in a study of T cell changes during pregnancy in multiple sclerosis. The table came from immunoSEQ multiplex PCR; TCRdb's copy has only in-frame clones and leaves some out. The sample has around 75,000 clones, 89% seen once; the top ten hold around 0.9%. The source material was peripheral blood, sampled in the first trimester of pregnancy. These receptors all stem from a female donor in good health, enrolled as a control in a pregnancy study. Each CDR3 is given with its conserved first and last residue. The D gene is left open where the match is weak. Clone size appears in some rows only: once, few, many, or a class for an expanded clone.

D gene: TRBD1; J gene: TRBJ1-3; clone size: NA; V gene: TRBV5-6; CDR3 protein: CASTLRPGQALSGNTIYF; CDR3 DNA: TGTGCCAGCACCCTTCGTCCCGGACAGGCCCTCTCTGGAAACACCATATATTTT
D gene: NA; J gene: TRBJ1-5; clone size: NA; V gene: TRBV6-5; CDR3 protein: CASSSQGASNQPQHF; CDR3 DNA: TGTGCCAGCAGTTCACAGGGAGCCAGCAATCAGCCCCAGCATTTT
D gene: TRBD1; J gene: TRBJ2-7; clone size: NA; V gene: TRBV7-9; CDR3 protein: CASSEPGQGNEQYF; CDR3 DNA: TGTGCCAGCAGCGAACCGGGACAGGGCAACGAGCAGTACTTC
D gene: NA; J gene: TRBJ1-2; clone size: NA; V gene: TRBV6-5; CDR3 protein: CASREDSNYGYTF; CDR3 DNA: TGTGCCAGCAGGGAAGACTCTAACTATGGCTACACCTTC
D gene: NA; J gene: TRBJ1-3; clone size: NA; V gene: TRBV7-5; CDR3 protein: CARSLDKRSGNTIYF; CDR3 DNA: TGTGCCAGAAGCTTAGACAAACGCTCTGGAAACACCATATATTTT
D gene: NA; J gene: TRBJ1-2; clone size: NA; V gene: TRBV5-6; CDR3 protein: CASSLEDRTYGYTF; CDR3 DNA: TGTGCCAGCAGCTTGGAGGACAGAACCTATGGCTACACCTTC
D gene: TRBD1; J gene: TRBJ1-5; clone size: NA; V gene: TRBV27; CDR3 protein: CASSPLSQVEGARQPQHF; CDR3 DNA: TGTGCCAGCAGTCCGCTCTCCCAAGTGGAGGGGGCGCGTCAGCCCCAGCATTTT
D gene: NA; J gene: TRBJ2-5; clone size: NA; V gene: TRBV28; CDR3 protein: CASSLGASTETQYF; CDR3 DNA: TGTGCCAGCAGTTTGGGGGCGAGTACCGAGACCCAGTACTTC
D gene: NA; J gene: TRBJ1-1; clone size: NA; V gene: TRBV2; CDR3 protein: CASVRVGVSTEAFF; CDR3 DNA: TGTGCCAGCGTGAGGGTCGGTGTAAGCACTGAAGCTTTCTTT
D gene: NA; J gene: TRBJ2-7; clone size: NA; V gene: TRBV15; CDR3 protein: CATSRAGDSYEQYF; CDR3 DNA: TGTGCCACCAGCAGAGCGGGAGATAGCTACGAGCAGTACTTC
D gene: TRBD1; J gene: TRBJ2-3; clone size: few; V gene: TRBV11-3; CDR3 protein: CASSPGGQRSDTQYF; CDR3 DNA: TGTGCCAGCAGCCCAGGGGGACAGCGATCAGATACGCAGTATTTT
D gene: NA; J gene: TRBJ1-2; clone size: NA; V gene: TRBV11-2; CDR3 protein: CASSMTVYGYTF; CDR3 DNA: TGTGCCAGCAGCATGACAGTCTATGGCTACACCTTC
D gene: TRBD1; J gene: TRBJ1-2; clone size: NA; V gene: TRBV5-1; CDR3 protein: CASSLAPGGIDYGYTF; CDR3 DNA: TGCGCCAGCAGCTTGGCACCAGGGGGGATTGACTATGGCTACACCTTC
D gene: TRBD1; J gene: TRBJ1-1; clone size: once; V gene: TRBV5-4; CDR3 protein: CASSPGQGLMNTEAFF; CDR3 DNA: TGTGCCAGCAGCCCGGGACAGGGGTTAATGAACACTGAAGCTTTCTTT
D gene: NA; J gene: TRBJ1-5; clone size: few; V gene: TRBV7-9; CDR3 protein: CASSHSQGWNQPQHF; CDR3 DNA: TGTGCCAGCAGCCACTCGCAGGGTTGGAATCAGCCCCAGCATTTT
D gene: TRBD1; J gene: TRBJ2-7; clone size: NA; V gene: TRBV13; CDR3 protein: CASSFRDRGTYEQYF; CDR3 DNA: TGTGCCAGCAGCTTCCGAGACAGGGGTACCTACGAGCAGTACTTC
D gene: NA; J gene: TRBJ1-2; clone size: NA; V gene: TRBV7-2; CDR3 protein: CASSLSGPGGYTF; CDR3 DNA: TGTGCCAGCAGCTTATCCGGCCCCGGGGGCTACACCTTC
D gene: NA; J gene: TRBJ1-5; clone size: NA; V gene: TRBV7-8; CDR3 protein: CASSLALRRGARGNQPQHF; CDR3 DNA: TGTGCCAGCAGCTTAGCGCTAAGACGGGGGGCGAGGGGCAATCAGCCCCAGCATTTT
D gene: TRBD2; J gene: TRBJ2-7; clone size: NA; V gene: TRBV6-5; CDR3 protein: CASSYPTSGAGEQYF; CDR3 DNA: TGTGCCAGCAGTTATCCGACTAGCGGGGCCGGGGAGCAGTACTTC
D gene: TRBD2; J gene: TRBJ2-2; clone size: once; V gene: TRBV29-1; CDR3 protein: CSASGTRTGGELFF; CDR3 DNA: TGCAGCGCCTCCGGGACTAGGACCGGCGGGGAGCTGTTTTTT
D gene: TRBD1; J gene: TRBJ1-6; clone size: NA; V gene: TRBV7-8; CDR3 protein: CASSSDTGGILNSPLHF; CDR3 DNA: TGTGCCAGCAGCTCGGATACAGGGGGAATTCTAAATTCACCCCTCCACTTT
D gene: NA; J gene: TRBJ1-2; clone size: NA; V gene: TRBV9; CDR3 protein: CASSVGQGNPYGYTF; CDR3 DNA: TGTGCCAGCAGCGTAGGTCAGGGGAACCCCTATGGCTACACCTTC
D gene: NA; J gene: TRBJ1-4; clone size: NA; V gene: TRBV18; CDR3 protein: CASSPPREGVSEKLFF; CDR3 DNA: TGTGCCAGCTCACCACCCCGGGAGGGGGTTTCTGAAAAACTGTTTTTT
D gene: NA; J gene: TRBJ1-2; clone size: NA; V gene: TRBV9; CDR3 protein: CASSVGGWGVGYGYTF; CDR3 DNA: TGTGCCAGCAGCGTAGGGGGATGGGGCGTCGGCTATGGCTACACCTTC
D gene: NA; J gene: TRBJ1-1; clone size: NA; V gene: TRBV9; CDR3 protein: CASSAVGGSEAFF; CDR3 DNA: TGTGCCAGCAGCGCGGTGGGGGGGTCTGAAGCTTTCTTT
D gene: NA; J gene: TRBJ2-7; clone size: NA; V gene: TRBV7-8; CDR3 protein: CASSLPRRLEGSYEQYF; CDR3 DNA: TGTGCCAGCAGCTTACCCCGCCGTCTGGAGGGGAGCTACGAGCAGTACTTC
D gene: NA; J gene: TRBJ1-2; clone size: NA; V gene: TRBV4-1; CDR3 protein: CASSQDNREGYGYTF; CDR3 DNA: TGCGCCAGCAGCCAAGACAACAGGGAGGGCTATGGCTACACCTTC
D gene: NA; J gene: TRBJ1-4; clone size: NA; V gene: TRBV27; CDR3 protein: CASSSLGGGNEKLFF; CDR3 DNA: TGTGCCAGCAGTTCCCTCGGAGGCGGAAATGAAAAACTGTTTTTT
D gene: NA; J gene: TRBJ1-3; clone size: NA; V gene: TRBV6-6; CDR3 protein: CASSAPDSSRNTIYF; CDR3 DNA: TGTGCCAGCAGTGCCCCGGACAGTTCGAGAAACACCATATATTTT
D gene: TRBD1; J gene: TRBJ2-7; clone size: once; V gene: TRBV2; CDR3 protein: CASRGDRVGEQYF; CDR3 DNA: TGTGCCAGCAGGGGGGACAGGGTAGGCGAGCAGTACTTC
D gene: TRBD2; J gene: TRBJ2-2; clone size: NA; V gene: TRBV4-2; CDR3 protein: CASSQDKSLAENTGELFF; CDR3 DNA: TGTGCCAGCAGCCAAGATAAGTCGCTAGCGGAAAACACCGGGGAGCTGTTTTTT
D gene: NA; J gene: TRBJ1-1; clone size: NA; V gene: TRBV29-1; CDR3 protein: CSVEIGFF; CDR3 DNA: TGCAGCGTTGAAATCGGTTTCTTT
D gene: NA; J gene: TRBJ1-1; clone size: NA; V gene: TRBV6-6; CDR3 protein: CASSYSKSQTGAFF; CDR3 DNA: TGTGCCAGCAGTTACTCGAAATCCCAAACGGGAGCTTTCTTT
D gene: TRBD1; J gene: TRBJ1-4; clone size: NA; V gene: TRBV5-1; CDR3 protein: CASTGQGATNEKLFF; CDR3 DNA: TGCGCCAGCACGGGACAGGGGGCTACTAATGAAAAACTGTTTTTT
D gene: TRBD1; J gene: TRBJ1-6; clone size: NA; V gene: TRBV7-2; CDR3 protein: CASSLARTGYNSPLHF; CDR3 DNA: TGTGCCAGCAGCTTAGCCCGGACAGGGTATAATTCACCCCTCCACTTT
D gene: NA; J gene: TRBJ2-7; clone size: NA; V gene: TRBV6-5; CDR3 protein: CASSRTQVYEQYF; CDR3 DNA: TGTGCCAGCAGTCGGACTCAGGTATACGAGCAGTACTTC
D gene: TRBD1; J gene: TRBJ2-3; clone size: NA; V gene: TRBV11-2; CDR3 protein: CASSQGQVSTDTQYF; CDR3 DNA: TGTGCCAGCAGCCAAGGACAGGTATCCACAGATACGCAGTATTTT
D gene: NA; J gene: TRBJ1-1; clone size: few; V gene: TRBV7-2; CDR3 protein: CASSDYRTTEAFF; CDR3 DNA: TGTGCCAGCAGCGACTACCGAACAACTGAAGCTTTCTTT
D gene: NA; J gene: TRBJ2-3; clone size: NA; V gene: TRBV2; CDR3 protein: CASTLQAFRTDTQYF; CDR3 DNA: TGTGCCAGCACTCTCCAGGCGTTTCGCACAGATACGCAGTATTTT
D gene: TRBD1; J gene: TRBJ1-1; clone size: NA; V gene: TRBV6-6; CDR3 protein: CASTQGQGGTEAFF; CDR3 DNA: TGTGCCAGCACCCAAGGACAGGGAGGGACTGAAGCTTTCTTT
D gene: NA; J gene: TRBJ2-7; clone size: NA; V gene: TRBV28; CDR3 protein: CASSFGTYEQYF; CDR3 DNA: TGTGCCAGCAGTTTCGGGACCTACGAGCAGTACTTC
D gene: NA; J gene: TRBJ2-7; clone size: NA; V gene: TRBV6-5; CDR3 protein: CASSYSAPADEQYF; CDR3 DNA: TGTGCCAGCAGTTACTCGGCCCCTGCGGACGAGCAGTACTTC
D gene: NA; J gene: TRBJ2-1; clone size: NA; V gene: TRBV27; CDR3 protein: CASSQTPRTNFAYNEQFF; CDR3 DNA: TGTGCCAGCAGTCAAACACCAAGGACAAATTTTGCCTACAATGAGCAGTTCTTC
D gene: TRBD1; J gene: TRBJ1-1; clone size: NA; V gene: TRBV5-1; CDR3 protein: CASSLGQGVVEAFF; CDR3 DNA: TGCGCCAGCAGCTTGGGACAGGGGGTTGTGGAAGCTTTCTTT